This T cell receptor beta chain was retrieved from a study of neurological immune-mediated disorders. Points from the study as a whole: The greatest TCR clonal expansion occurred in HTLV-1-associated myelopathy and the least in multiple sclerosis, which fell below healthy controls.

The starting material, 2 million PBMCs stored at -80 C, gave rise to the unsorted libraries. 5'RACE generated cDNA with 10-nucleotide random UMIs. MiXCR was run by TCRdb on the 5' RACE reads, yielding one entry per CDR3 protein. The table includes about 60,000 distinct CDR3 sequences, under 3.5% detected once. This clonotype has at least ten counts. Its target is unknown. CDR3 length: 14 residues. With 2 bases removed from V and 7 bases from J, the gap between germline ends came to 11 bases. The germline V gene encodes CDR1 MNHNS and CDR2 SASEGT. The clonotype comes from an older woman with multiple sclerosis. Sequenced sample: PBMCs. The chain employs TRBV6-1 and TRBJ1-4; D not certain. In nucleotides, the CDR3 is TGTGCCAGCAGTGAATTGGGGAAGGTTGAAAAACTGTTTTTT. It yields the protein CASSELGKVEKLFF.